This TCR beta chain was found in a study of blood T cell repertoires in COVID-19. Clones were sequenced by immunoSEQ multiplex PCR, and TCRdb holds only the in-frame ones, with some missing. Of about 240,000 clones in the sample, approximately 90% were seen once. This clone turned up a few times. The CDR3 is 16 amino acids. From germline, CDR1 is SEHNR and CDR2 FQNEAQ (reference sequence). V lost 1 base and J lost 1; bases outside the gene matches: 4. The V and J genes are TRBV7-9 and TRBJ2-3; 8 nucleotides line up with TRBD2. The TCR was taken from a man aged 55 to 70 who had recovered from COVID-19. Sequencing was done on a sample of peripheral blood. This CDR3 is CASSLGMRGGTDTQYF. CDR3 coding DNA: TGTGCCAGCAGCTTAGGCATGCGGGGGGGCACAGATACGCAGTATTTT.